This T cell receptor beta chain was captured by sequencing in a study of blood T cell repertoires in COVID-19. Across the study: The cDNA or gDNA used as material had been derived from T cells, B-cell-depleted T cells, or PBMCs.

This CDR3 has 14 amino acids. CDR1 and CDR2 (germline): SEHNR, FQNEAQ (reference sequence). J lost 11 bases, V lost 5 bases, and 11 bases had no gene match. Adults between about 18 and 95 years of age took part from fewer than 30 US areas. Assignments of participants to cohorts depended upon their own reported clinical history. Exposed enrollees encountered a COVID-19 case at some point within 2 weeks before study entry. Clones were sequenced by immunoSEQ multiplex PCR, and TCRdb holds only the in-frame ones, with some missing. Altogether some 340,000 clones are present, 85% to 95% being singletons, with the ten largest covering roughly 3.9%.

This sequence joins TRBV7-9 and TRBJ2-3; TRBD2 agrees at 9 bases. The origin of this receptor is a woman between 25 and 40 years old who had been exposed to COVID-19. Material: PBMCs or T cells enriched from blood (not recorded which). In DNA form, the CDR3 reads TGTGCCAGCAGCATAGACTTCGAGCGGGAGGTGCAGTATTTT. Its translation is CASSIDFEREVQYF.